The T cell receptor (beta chain) under discussion was sequenced for a study of T cell responses to AZD1222 COVID-19 vaccine. As for the study in general: The analysis combined second doses at about 4 or about 12 weeks.

Only in-frame clones appear in the TCRdb table, and some are missing; sequencing was by immunoSEQ multiplex PCR. Of approximately 190,000 clones in the sample, about nine tenths are singletons; the top ten hold roughly 0.99%. Study results and caveats: Among the donors, most were white British and more were female, and clonal diversity was possibly underestimated. Nearly half of spike-specific TCRs reportedly go after variant regions that carry no mutations. In all cases, repertoires were sampled only after the peak T cell response.

Worth noting for this clone: Its antigen remains unknown.

CDR3 length: 15 amino acids. V lost 1 base and J 4 bases, leaving 10 bases between the germline ends. Germline V gene data show CDR1 as LNHDA and CDR2 as SQIVND (reference sequence). The genes are TRBV19 and TRBJ1-4; no firm D call. Sequencing used peripheral blood, obtained on day 0 of AZD1222 vaccination. The TCR sequence derives from an adult in good health. The CDR3 protein is CASSIVPERNEKLFF. The CDR3 DNA sequence: TGTGCCAGTAGTATAGTACCAGAACGTAATGAAAAACTGTTTTTT.